This T cell receptor beta chain was captured by sequencing in a study of blood T cells in healthy people across ages (dated by TCRdb to about 2015). For the wider study: In model experiments, template switching captured roughly one uniquely barcoded TCR beta cDNA molecule for every two T cells. To track age-related changes in TCR beta repertoire diversity, the study relied on deep sequencing normalized with unique cDNA molecular identifiers. The donors were split into four age groups: young (average 16 years), middle-aged (39), aged (62) and long-lived (roughly 77). Donors of different ages were randomly distributed across sequencing lanes to avoid experimental bias. Two additional independent replicas of 1 million unique cDNA reads from the same blood draw were analyzed for two donors (one aged 18 to 29 and one aged 80 or older).

CDR1 and CDR2 (SGHAT, FQNNGV) derive from the germline V gene. The CDR3 measures 16 amino acids from cysteine to phenylalanine. The only DNA kept is the CDR3, 48 bases in frame from the first base. From V the trimming removes 2 bases and from J it removes 4 bases, while the gene matches leave 9 bases of the junction unaccounted for. This clonotype turned up a few times. The antigen it binds to is not known. No base-level quality is on record; no much larger clone is a single base apart. The method behind the library was 5' RACE. These reads were obtained on an Illumina HiSeq 2500. A second about 7 to 12 cycle PCR used a sample-barcoded 5' primer and a J-beta primer mix. Each TCR beta cDNA molecule received a unique molecular identifier from a template-switch 5' adaptor carrying 12 random nucleotides. Each sample yielded at least 3 million CDR3-containing paired-end reads. All of the RNA was converted into first-strand cDNA using the Mint cDNA synthesis kit, with a TRBC-specific oligonucleotide serving as the primer. Following uracil-DNA glycosylase treatment, all cDNA underwent a first 18-cycle PCR with the universal primers M1SS and BC2_uni_R. As for the authors' bioinformatics: For normalization, 1 million high-quality reads, each with a distinct molecular identifier, were randomly selected from each sample. Instead of being binned into consensus sequences, reads with shared molecular identifiers were discarded. MiTCR, with a Q25 quality threshold and the strictest error-elimination algorithm, was used for CDR3 identification, clonotype clustering and error correction. A nonparametric unseen species model with Euler transformation was used to estimate a lower bound on total TCR beta diversity. TCRdb trimmed public reads at Q25 via fastp, called clones via MiXCR and kept in-frame beta chains. For every CDR3 protein sequence, its rows merge into one entry that carries the most common genes and DNA. For this entry, the V and J calls and clone size follow TCRdb and not the study's own pipeline. The sample table holds 700,000 or so distinct CDR3 sequences, of which over 40% were seen once. The ten largest clonotypes hold 25% to 35% of the sample.

General study outcomes and caveats: Total diversity estimates from one million sequenced T cells were considered lower bounds and underestimates. The long-lived group showed more naive CD4+ T cells, fewer expanded clones and increased TCR diversity than the aged group, suggesting age selection. Bulk unsorted PBMC profiling prevented conclusive comparison of naive and antigen-experienced compartments. Donor CMV infection status was unknown, potentially confounding age-related changes in expanded clonotypes. A strong correlation was found between observed TCR beta diversity and the percentage of naive T cells measured by flow cytometry. As age increased, observed TCR beta diversity per million T cells dropped in a roughly linear way, and a significant reduction was already evident by age 40.

The donors were 40 or so Caucasian individuals from Russia, aged about 6 to 95 years, who were systemically healthy. Around 10 milliliters of peripheral blood were drawn from each donor into EDTA-treated Vacutainer tubes. Ficoll-Paque density-gradient centrifugation was used to isolate PBMCs, with at least 6.5 million per sample. Trizol reagent was used to extract total RNA from PBMCs, with at least 5.5 micrograms per sample. The percentages of naive CD45RAhigh/CD27high T cells were determined by flow cytometry on a PBMC aliquot from every donor. The specimen sequenced was blood. The chain joins TRBV11-2 to TRBJ2-3, and 7 bases in between align with TRBD1. This clonotype was sampled from a man aged 80 or over in good health. The nucleotide sequence is given as TGTGCCAGCAGCTTATTTTCGGGACAGACTTCAGATACGCAGTATTTT. Translated, it gives CASSLFSGQTSDTQYF. Full variable domain (CDR3 extended with the reference TRBV11-2 and TRBJ2-3 proteins): EAGVAQSPRYKIIEKRQSVAFWCNPISGHATLYWYQQILGQGPKLLIQFQNNGVVDDSQLPKDRFSAERLKGVDSTLKIQPAKLEDSAVYLCASSLFSGQTSDTQYFGPGTRLTVL.